Ten or more counts support the clone carrying this T cell receptor (beta chain). The antigen remains unidentified. This sample is drawn from a study of T cells in Graves' hyperthyroidism and ophthalmopathy. If no ophthalmopathy progression occurred within 18 months, Graves' hyperthyroidism was stable. CDR1 is SGHTS, CDR2 YDEGEE, per germline. The CDR3 sequence is 15 residues long. V gave up 4 bases and J gave up 9 bases; unmatched junction bases: 9. Findings and caveats of the study: Ophthalmopathy onset followed model prediction by a median around 6.9 months.

TCR beta CDR3 sequences were amplified from RNA transcripts. TCR CDR3 underwent first-round RT-PCR with the HTBI primer set. TCRdb called the multiplex PCR reads again in MiXCR, with one record for every CDR3 protein. The data show around 720,000 distinct CDR3 sequences, around 40% seen once. The specimen sequenced was blood. This clonotype originated in a woman aged 40 to 49 with Graves' hyperthyroidism. The V call is TRBV5-8, the J call TRBJ1-6; 8 bases line up with TRBD1. The CDR3 DNA follows: TGTGCCAGCAGCCCTGGACAGGGCGGAGGTTCACCCCTCCACTTT. Protein sequence: CASSPGQGGGSPLHF.